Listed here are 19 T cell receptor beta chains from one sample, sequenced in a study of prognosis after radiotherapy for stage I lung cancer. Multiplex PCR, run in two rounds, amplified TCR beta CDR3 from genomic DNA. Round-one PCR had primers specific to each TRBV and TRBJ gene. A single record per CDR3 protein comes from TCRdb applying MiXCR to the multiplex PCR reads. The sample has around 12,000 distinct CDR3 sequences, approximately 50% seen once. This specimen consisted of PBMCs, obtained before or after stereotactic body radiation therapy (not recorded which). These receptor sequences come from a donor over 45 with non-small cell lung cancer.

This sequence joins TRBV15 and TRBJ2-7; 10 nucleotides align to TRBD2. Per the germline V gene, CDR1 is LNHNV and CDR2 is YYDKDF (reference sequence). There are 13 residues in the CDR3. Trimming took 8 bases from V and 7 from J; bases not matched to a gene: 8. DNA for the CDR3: TGTGCCACCGGTAGCCTAGCGGGAGAGGAGCAGTACTTC. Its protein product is CATGSLAGEEQYF.

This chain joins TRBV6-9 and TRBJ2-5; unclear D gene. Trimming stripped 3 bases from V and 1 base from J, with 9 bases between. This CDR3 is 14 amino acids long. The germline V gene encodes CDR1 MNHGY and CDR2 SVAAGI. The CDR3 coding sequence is TGTGCCAGCAGTTACGGGCAGTTCCAAGAGACCCAGTACTTC. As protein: CASSYGQFQETQYF.

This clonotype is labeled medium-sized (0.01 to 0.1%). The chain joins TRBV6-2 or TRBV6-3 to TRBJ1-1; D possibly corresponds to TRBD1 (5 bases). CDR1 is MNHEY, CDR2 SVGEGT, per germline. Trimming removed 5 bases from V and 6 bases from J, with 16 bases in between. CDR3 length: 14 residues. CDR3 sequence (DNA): TGTGCCAGCAGTGAGTCCCAGGGAGGCTCTGAAGCTTTCTTT. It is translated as CASSESQGGSEAFF.

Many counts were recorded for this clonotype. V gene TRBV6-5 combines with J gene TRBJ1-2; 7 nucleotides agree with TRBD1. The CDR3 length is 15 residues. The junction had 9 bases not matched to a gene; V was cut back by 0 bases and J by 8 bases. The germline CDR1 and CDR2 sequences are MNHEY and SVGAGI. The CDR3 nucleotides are TGTGCCAGCAGTTACTCGACCGGGACAGTCGGCGGCTACACCTTC. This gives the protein CASSYSTGTVGGYTF.

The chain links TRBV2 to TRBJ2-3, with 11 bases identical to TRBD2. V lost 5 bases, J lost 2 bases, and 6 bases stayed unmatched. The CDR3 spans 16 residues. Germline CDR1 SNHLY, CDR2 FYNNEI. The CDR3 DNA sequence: TGTGCCAGCAGTACCCGACTAGCGGGGTACACAGATACGCAGTATTTT. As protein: CASSTRLAGYTDTQYF.

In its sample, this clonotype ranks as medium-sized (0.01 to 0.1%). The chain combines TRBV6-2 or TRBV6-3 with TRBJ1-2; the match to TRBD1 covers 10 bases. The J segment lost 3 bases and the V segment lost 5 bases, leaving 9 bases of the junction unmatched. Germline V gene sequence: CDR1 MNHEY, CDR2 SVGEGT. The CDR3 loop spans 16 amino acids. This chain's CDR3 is CASSETTGGAYYGYTF. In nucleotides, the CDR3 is TGTGCCAGCAGTGAAACGACAGGGGGCGCTTACTATGGCTACACCTTC.

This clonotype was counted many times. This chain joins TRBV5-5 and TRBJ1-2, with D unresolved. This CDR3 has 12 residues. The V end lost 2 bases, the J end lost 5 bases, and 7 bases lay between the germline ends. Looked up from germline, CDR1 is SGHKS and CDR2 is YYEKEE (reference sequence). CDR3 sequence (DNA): TGTGCCAGCAGCTTCAACGATTATGGCTACACCTTC. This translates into CASSFNDYGYTF.

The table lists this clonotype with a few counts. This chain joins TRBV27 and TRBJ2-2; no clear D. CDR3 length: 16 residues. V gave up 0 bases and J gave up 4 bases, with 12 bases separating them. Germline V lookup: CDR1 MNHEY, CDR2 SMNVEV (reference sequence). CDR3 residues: CASSLSLRTVTGELFF. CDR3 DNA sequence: TGTGCCAGCAGTTTATCGCTTAGGACGGTCACCGGGGAGCTGTTTTTT.

The DNA of the CDR3 is TGTGCCAGCAGTGAAGCGGGTAGCAATCAGCCCCAGCATTTT. It yields the protein CASSEAGSNQPQHF. The rearrangement uses TRBV6-1 and TRBJ1-5, with unresolved D. Trimming left V 0 bases short and J 0 bases short, with 3 bases between. Germline V gives CDR1 MNHNS, CDR2 SASEGT. The CDR3 consists of 14 residues.

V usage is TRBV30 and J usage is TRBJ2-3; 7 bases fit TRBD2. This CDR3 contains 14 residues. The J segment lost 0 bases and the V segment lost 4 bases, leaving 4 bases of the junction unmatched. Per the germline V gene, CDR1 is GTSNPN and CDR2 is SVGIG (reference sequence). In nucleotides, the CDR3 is TGTGCCTGGACCCTAGCGGAGAGCACAGATACGCAGTATTTT. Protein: CAWTLAESTDTQYF.

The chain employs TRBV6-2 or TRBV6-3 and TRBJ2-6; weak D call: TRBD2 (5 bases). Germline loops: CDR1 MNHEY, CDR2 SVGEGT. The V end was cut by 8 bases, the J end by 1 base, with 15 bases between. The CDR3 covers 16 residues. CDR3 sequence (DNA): TGTGCCAGCGACACAATGGGGAGTTCTGGGGCCAACGTCCTGACTTTC. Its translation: CASDTMGSSGANVLTF.

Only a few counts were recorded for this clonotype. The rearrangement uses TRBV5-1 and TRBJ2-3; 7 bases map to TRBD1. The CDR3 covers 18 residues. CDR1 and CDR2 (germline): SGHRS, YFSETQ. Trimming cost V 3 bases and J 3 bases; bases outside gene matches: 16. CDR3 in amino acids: CASSWPVGTDTFTDTQYF. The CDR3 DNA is TGCGCCAGCAGCTGGCCCGTGGGGACAGACACTTTTACAGATACGCAGTATTTT.

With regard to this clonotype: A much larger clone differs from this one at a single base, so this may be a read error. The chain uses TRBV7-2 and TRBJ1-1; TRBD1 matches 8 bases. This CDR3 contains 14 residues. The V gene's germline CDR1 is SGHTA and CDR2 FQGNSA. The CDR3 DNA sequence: TGTGCCGGCAGCTTATACAGGGGGGACACTGAAGCTTTCTTT. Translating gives CAGSLYRGDTEAFF. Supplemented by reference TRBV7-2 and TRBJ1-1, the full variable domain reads GAGVSQSPSNKVTEKGKDVELRCDPISGHTALYWYRQSLGQGLEFLIYFQGNSAPDKSGLPSDRFSAERTGGSVSTLTIQRTQQEDSAVYLCAGSLYRGDTEAFFGQGTRLTVV.

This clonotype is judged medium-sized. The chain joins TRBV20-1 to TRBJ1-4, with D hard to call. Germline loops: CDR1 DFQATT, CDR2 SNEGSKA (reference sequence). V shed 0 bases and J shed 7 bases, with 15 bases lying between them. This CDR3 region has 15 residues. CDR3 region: CSARDISGSGEKLFF. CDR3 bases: TGCAGTGCTAGAGATATTTCGGGTTCTGGTGAAAAACTGTTTTTT.

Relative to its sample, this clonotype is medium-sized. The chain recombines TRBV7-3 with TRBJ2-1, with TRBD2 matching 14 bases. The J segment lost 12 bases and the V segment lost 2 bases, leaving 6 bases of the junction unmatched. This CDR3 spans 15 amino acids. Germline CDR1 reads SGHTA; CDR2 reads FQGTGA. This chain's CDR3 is CASSLGGTSGGRQFF. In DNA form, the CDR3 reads TGTGCCAGCAGCTTAGGGGGGACTAGCGGGGGAAGGCAGTTCTTC. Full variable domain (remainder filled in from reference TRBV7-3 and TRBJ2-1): GAGVSQTPSNKVTEKGKYVELRCDPISGHTALYWYRQSLGQGPEFLIYFQGTGAADDSGLPNDRFFAVRPEGSVSTLKIQRTERGDSAVYLCASSLGGTSGGRQFFGPGTRLTVL.

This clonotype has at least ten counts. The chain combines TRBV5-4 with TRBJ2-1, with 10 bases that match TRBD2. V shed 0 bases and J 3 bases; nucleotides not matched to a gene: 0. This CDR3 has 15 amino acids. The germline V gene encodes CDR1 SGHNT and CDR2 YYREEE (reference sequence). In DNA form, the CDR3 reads TGTGCCAGCAGCTTGGCTAGCGGGAGCTACAATGAGCAGTTCTTC. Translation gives CASSLASGSYNEQFF. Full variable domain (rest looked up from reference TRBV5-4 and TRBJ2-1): ETGVTQSPTHLIKTRGQQVTLRCSSQSGHNTVSWYQQALGQGPQFIFQYYREEENGRGNFPPRFSGLQFPNYSSELNVNALELDDSALYLCASSLASGSYNEQFFGPGTRLTVL.

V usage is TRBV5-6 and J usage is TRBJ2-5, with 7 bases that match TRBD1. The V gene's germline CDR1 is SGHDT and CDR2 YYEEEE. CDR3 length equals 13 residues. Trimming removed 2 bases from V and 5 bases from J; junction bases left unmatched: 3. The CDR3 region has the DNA TGTGCCAGCAGCTTAACAGGGGAGGAGACCCAGTACTTC. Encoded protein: CASSLTGEETQYF.

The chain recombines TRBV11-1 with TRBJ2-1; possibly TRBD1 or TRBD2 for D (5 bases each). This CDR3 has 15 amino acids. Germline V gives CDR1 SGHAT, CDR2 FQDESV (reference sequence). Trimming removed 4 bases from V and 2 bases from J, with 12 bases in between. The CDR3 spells CASSSSGTAYNEQFF. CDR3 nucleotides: TGTGCCAGCAGCTCCTCCGGGACGGCCTACAATGAGCAGTTCTTC.

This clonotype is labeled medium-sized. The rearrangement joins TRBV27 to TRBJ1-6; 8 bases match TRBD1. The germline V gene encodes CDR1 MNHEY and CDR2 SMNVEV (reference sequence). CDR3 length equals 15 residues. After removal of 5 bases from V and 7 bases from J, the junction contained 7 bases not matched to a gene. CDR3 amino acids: CASSPQGARNSPLHF. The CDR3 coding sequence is TGTGCCAGCAGTCCGCAGGGGGCGCGCAATTCACCCCTCCACTTT.